Listed here are 28 T cell receptor beta chains from one sample, sequenced in a study of shared clonotypes between healthy human individuals. Here immunoSEQ multiplex PCR was the method, and the copy in TCRdb shows in-frame clones only, minus some. The sample carries some 2.1 million clones, around 93% recorded once. Selected positively for CCR7 and CD45RO-negative, naive CD8 cells excluded terminally differentiated effector memory CD45RA+ cells. The sample taken for sequencing was naive CD8+ T cells from PBMCs. Source of these receptors: a man between 18 and 35 years old in good health. Some clones in this sample may be carry-over from other donors' samples.

The J gene is TRBJ1-3, the V gene TRBV7-2; D is undetermined. The CDR3 sequence is 17 residues long. CDR1 and CDR2 (germline): SGHTA, FQGNSA. V was clipped by 6 bases and J by 0 bases, with 18 bases between them. The CDR3 protein is CASSLGLGVYSGNTIYF. The DNA of the CDR3 is TGTGCCAGCAGTCTCGGCCTTGGGGTCTACTCTGGAAACACCATATATTTT. Combining the CDR3 with reference TRBV7-2 and TRBJ1-3 gives the whole variable domain GAGVSQSPSNKVTEKGKDVELRCDPISGHTALYWYRQSLGQGLEFLIYFQGNSAPDKSGLPSDRFSAERTGGSVSTLTIQRTQQEDSAVYLCASSLGLGVYSGNTIYFGEGSWLTVV.

The chain uses TRBV9 and TRBJ2-2; D remains unclear. There are 13 residues in the CDR3. V was cut by 6 bases and J by 4 bases, with 10 bases left in between. The germline V gene encodes CDR1 SGDLS and CDR2 YYNGEE. CDR3 amino acids: CASTSSGTGELFF. The CDR3 DNA reads as TGTGCCAGCACGTCATCGGGCACCGGGGAGCTGTTTTTT.

V is TRBV28 and J is TRBJ2-7, with no clear D. Germline CDR1 is MDHEN and CDR2 is SYDVKM. The length of the CDR3 is 15 residues. The germline V and J ends were trimmed by 1 base and 2 bases, with 12 bases remaining between them. CDR3 loop: CASSLLWQAAYEQYF. The CDR3 nucleotides are TGTGCCAGCAGTTTATTGTGGCAGGCCGCCTACGAGCAGTACTTC.

The genes are TRBV7-3 and TRBJ2-3; TRBD2 aligns across 11 bases. From germline, CDR1 is SGHTA and CDR2 FQGTGA. V gave up 11 bases and J gave up 6 bases; unmatched junction bases: 13. CDR3 length: 15 amino acids. The CDR3 region has the DNA TGTGCCGGTCCCGATAGCGGGAGGGCCCCGGATACGCAGTATTTT. It is translated as CAGPDSGRAPDTQYF.

The V call is TRBV27, the J call TRBJ2-1, with 9 nucleotides matching TRBD2. Germline V gives CDR1 MNHEY, CDR2 SMNVEV (reference sequence). V lost 3 bases and J lost 5; bases outside the gene matches: 8. The CDR3 length is 16 residues. In DNA form, the CDR3 reads TGTGCCAGCAGTTTCTTACTAGCGGGCCGACACAATGAGCAGTTCTTC. Translating it yields CASSFLLAGRHNEQFF.

This CDR3 reads CASSQSQGGMGNTIYF. The CDR3 DNA sequence: TGTGCCAGCAGCCAGTCACAGGGGGGAATGGGAAACACCATATATTTT. This chain uses TRBV4-2 with TRBJ1-3, with 8 bases aligning to TRBD1. The CDR3 extends over 16 amino acids. The germline gives CDR1 LGHNA, CDR2 YNFKEQ. Trimming removed 3 bases from V and 4 bases from J; junction bases left unmatched: 8.

This chain joins TRBV28 and TRBJ2-1, with D possibly TRBD2 on 5 matching bases. Between the trimmed V and J ends, which lost 3 bases and 8 bases, there was a span of 14 bases. This CDR3 is built from 14 residues. Looked up from germline, CDR1 is MDHEN and CDR2 is SYDVKM. In DNA form, the CDR3 reads TGTGCCAGCAGTTTGTCTGGGAGTAGGGATGAGCAGTTCTTC. Translation: CASSLSGSRDEQFF.

The rearrangement joins TRBV11-2 to TRBJ2-7; possibly TRBD2 for D (7 bases). V was trimmed by 1 base and J by 0 bases, leaving 13 bases between them. Germline V gives CDR1 SGHAT, CDR2 FQNNGV. The CDR3 consists of 16 residues. CDR3 bases: TGTGCCAGCAGCTTAGGTGGGGGGGCAGGCTCCTACGAGCAGTACTTC. This encodes CASSLGGGAGSYEQYF.

The chain recombines TRBV9 with TRBJ2-5; D may be TRBD2 (7 bases). CDR3 length: 15 amino acids. The germline V and J ends were trimmed by 3 bases and 4 bases, with 16 bases remaining between them. Germline values: CDR1 SGDLS, CDR2 YYNGEE. This CDR3 is CASSARTAGRETQYF. The CDR3 DNA follows: TGTGCCAGCAGCGCCCGGACAGCGGGACGAGAGACCCAGTACTTC.

V gene TRBV30 combines with J gene TRBJ2-1; D gene uncertain. V dropped 5 bases and J dropped 10 bases, with 12 bases sitting between them. The CDR3 contains 11 residues. Germline CDR1 reads GTSNPN; CDR2 reads SVGIG (reference sequence). This CDR3 reads CAWAFAVEQFF. The CDR3 DNA follows: TGTGCCTGGGCGTTTGCGGTAGAGCAGTTCTTC.

The rearrangement joins TRBV28 to TRBJ1-1; D is unclear. Trimming left V 3 bases short and J 1 base short, with 18 bases between. Germline CDR1 and CDR2: MDHEN and SYDVKM. The CDR3 loop spans 17 amino acids. CDR3 coding DNA: TGTGCCAGCAGTTTCGATTCTTCCGCCGAGGCGAACACTGAAGCTTTCTTT. This codes for CASSFDSSAEANTEAFF. The full variable domain, its missing parts supplied by reference TRBV28 and TRBJ1-1, is DVKVTQSSRYLVKRTGEKVFLECVQDMDHENMFWYRQDPGLGLRLIYFSYDVKMKEKGDIPEGYSVSREKKERFSLILESASTNQTSMYLCASSFDSSAEANTEAFFGQGTRLTVV.

V usage is TRBV28 and J usage is TRBJ1-1; 7 bases agree with TRBD1. CDR3 length: 14 residues. The germline gives CDR1 MDHEN, CDR2 SYDVKM. Unmatched junction bases numbered 9, after V lost 5 bases and J lost 6 bases. CDR3 DNA: TGTGCCAGCAGTGCCCCGACAGGGTTATCTGAAGCTTTCTTT. It yields the protein CASSAPTGLSEAFF.

The chain links TRBV5-5 to TRBJ2-7; D is unclear. Germline lookup yields CDR1 SGHKS and CDR2 YYEKEE (reference sequence). With 4 bases removed from V and 0 bases from J, the gap between germline ends came to 14 bases. The CDR3 is made up of 15 amino acids. The CDR3 DNA reads as TGTGCCAGCAGCCACCCAACACGACCCTCCTACGAGCAGTACTTC. Its protein product is CASSHPTRPSYEQYF. Full variable domain (remainder filled in from reference TRBV5-5 and TRBJ2-7): DAGVTQSPTHLIKTRGQQVTLRCSPISGHKSVSWYQQVLGQGPQFIFQYYEKEERGRGNFPDRFSARQFPNYSSELNVNALLLGDSALYLCASSHPTRPSYEQYFGPGTRLTVT.

Comment on this clone: Other nucleotide sequences from this sample produce the same CDR3. V and J are TRBV29-1 and TRBJ1-3; maybe TRBD1 (5 bases). The germline V gene encodes CDR1 SQVTM and CDR2 ANQGSEA. The CDR3 consists of 13 residues. With 4 bases removed from V and 0 bases from J, the gap between germline ends came to 7 bases. DNA of the CDR3: TGCAGCGTTGTTGACAGCTCTGGAAACACCATATATTTT. This encodes CSVVDSSGNTIYF.

The rearrangement links TRBV27 to TRBJ2-1; tentatively, D is TRBD2 (6 bases). V lost 5 bases to trimming and J lost 3 bases, with 11 bases between them. The CDR3 covers 14 residues. Germline lookup yields CDR1 MNHEY and CDR2 SMNVEV (reference sequence). CDR3 sequence: CASSASENYNEQFF. The CDR3 nucleotides read TGTGCCAGCAGTGCTAGCGAGAACTACAATGAGCAGTTCTTC.

The chain employs TRBV15 and TRBJ2-7; D perhaps matches TRBD2 (6 bases). Looked up from germline, CDR1 is LNHNV and CDR2 is YYDKDF (reference sequence). This CDR3 spans 14 amino acids. Between the trimmed V and J ends, which lost 1 base and 6 bases, there was a span of 13 bases. CDR3 DNA sequence: TGTGCCACCAGCAGAGCTCGGGGGTATAGCGAGCAGTACTTC. Encoded protein: CATSRARGYSEQYF.

CDR3 bases: TGTGCCAGCTCAGTAGGACCCTTCCAGGGTAACCCCAACAATGAGCAGTTCTTC. Translating gives CASSVGPFQGNPNNEQFF. V usage is TRBV18 and J usage is TRBJ2-1; D is possibly TRBD1 (5 bases). CDR3 length: 18 amino acids. Germline CDR1 KGHSH, CDR2 LQKENI. Deletions cut 5 bases from V and 5 bases from J, with 25 bases between.

V and J are TRBV4-1 and TRBJ2-7; no clear D gene. The CDR3 totals 14 residues. With 2 bases removed from V and 2 bases from J, the gap between germline ends came to 10 bases. The germline V gene has CDR1 MGHRA and CDR2 YSYEKL. The CDR3 nucleotides are TGCGCCAGCAGCCAACCCGGGTTCCCCTACGAGCAGTACTTC. Translation: CASSQPGFPYEQYF.

The chain combines TRBV27 with TRBJ2-7; 8 positions match TRBD2. CDR3 length equals 12 residues. Germline V gene sequence: CDR1 MNHEY, CDR2 SMNVEV (reference sequence). V gave up 6 bases and J gave up 6 bases; unmatched junction bases: 4. CDR3 nucleotides: TGTGCCAGCAGCGGGAGGGTAGGCGAGCAGTACTTC. The encoded protein is CASSGRVGEQYF.

The chain uses TRBV7-9 and TRBJ2-4; 7 nucleotides agree with TRBD2. There are 15 residues in the CDR3. Germline CDR1 and CDR2: SEHNR and FQNEAQ (reference sequence). J was trimmed by 0 bases and V by 6 bases; bases with no gene match: 5. CDR3 bases: TGTGCCAGCAGGAAGGCGGGAGTAGCCAAAAACATTCAGTACTTC. Translation gives CASRKAGVAKNIQYF.

The rearrangement uses TRBV9 and TRBJ2-7; either TRBD1 or TRBD2 may supply D (6 bases each). V dropped 4 bases and J dropped 5 bases, with 25 bases sitting between them. The germline gives CDR1 SGDLS, CDR2 YYNGEE. There are 17 residues in the CDR3. This CDR3 is CASSPRLGWGTQNEQYF. The CDR3 nucleotides read TGTGCCAGCAGCCCCAGACTAGGGTGGGGGACACAAAACGAGCAGTACTTC. Filled out from reference TRBV9 and TRBJ2-7, the complete variable domain reads DSGVTQTPKHLITATGQRVTLRCSPRSGDLSVYWYQQSLDQGLQFLIQYYNGEERAKGNILERFSAQQFPDLHSELNLSSLELGDSALYFCASSPRLGWGTQNEQYFGPGTRLTVT.

The V call is TRBV11-2, the J call TRBJ2-6; 8 bases agree with TRBD1. CDR3 length: 17 residues. V trimming: 1 base; J trimming: 2 bases; junction bases outside the gene matches: 4. From germline, CDR1 is SGHAT and CDR2 FQNNGV. The CDR3 DNA reads as TGTGCCAGCAGCTTAGGGCAGGGGGCGGCTGGGGCCAACGTCCTGACTTTC. Amino acid sequence: CASSLGQGAAGANVLTF.

The chain joins TRBV27 to TRBJ2-7, with D tentatively TRBD1 (6 bases). CDR3 size: 15 residues. Trimming removed 6 bases at V and 2 bases at J, with 17 bases between. The germline V gene has CDR1 MNHEY and CDR2 SMNVEV (reference sequence). The CDR3 DNA is TGTGCCAGCAGCGAAAGACAGGTAACACCCTACGAGCAGTACTTC. Its translation: CASSERQVTPYEQYF.

This clone is a singleton in its sample. V and J are TRBV5-4 and TRBJ1-1, with D tentatively TRBD1 (6 bases). The CDR3 is made up of 14 amino acids. The germline V gene has CDR1 SGHNT and CDR2 YYREEE (reference sequence). The V end lost 1 base, the J end lost 6 bases, and 13 bases lay between the germline ends. DNA of the CDR3: TGTGCCAGCAGCTTGAGGGGGTATGGCTCTGAAGCTTTCTTT. Translating it yields CASSLRGYGSEAFF.

The chain has TRBV5-1 and TRBJ2-4; D perhaps matches TRBD1 (5 bases). Between the trimmed V and J ends, which lost 3 bases and 0 bases, there was a span of 16 bases. CDR1 and CDR2 (germline): SGHRS, YFSETQ. The CDR3 length is 17 residues. CDR3 amino acids: CASSWGRYDLAKNIQYF. The CDR3 coding sequence is TGCGCCAGCAGCTGGGGCAGATACGATCTAGCCAAAAACATTCAGTACTTC.

The J gene is TRBJ2-1, the V gene TRBV7-6, with 13 bases that match TRBD2. After removal of 6 bases from V and 0 bases from J, the junction contained 11 bases not matched to a gene. From germline, CDR1 is SGHVS and CDR2 FNYEAQ. The CDR3 runs to 19 residues. Here the CDR3 reads CASRPRGTSGTSSYNEQFF. Written as DNA, the CDR3 is TGTGCCAGCAGACCACGGGGGACTAGCGGGACGAGCTCCTACAATGAGCAGTTCTTC.

This rearrangement joins TRBV4-1 to TRBJ2-5, with 8 bases lining up with TRBD2. V lost 0 bases and J lost 2; bases outside the gene matches: 5. The V gene's germline CDR1 is MGHRA and CDR2 YSYEKL. The CDR3 has 16 residues. CDR3 residues: CASSQDWASGQETQYF. CDR3 bases: TGCGCCAGCAGCCAAGATTGGGCTAGCGGGCAAGAGACCCAGTACTTC.

The gene calls are TRBV5-1 and TRBJ1-3, with D uncertain. CDR1 is SGHRS, CDR2 YFSETQ, per germline. The CDR3 extends over 11 amino acids. V was cut by 3 bases and J by 4 bases, with 2 bases left in between. The CDR3 region is CASSYGNTIYF. The CDR3 nucleotides are TGCGCCAGCAGCTACGGAAACACCATATATTTT.